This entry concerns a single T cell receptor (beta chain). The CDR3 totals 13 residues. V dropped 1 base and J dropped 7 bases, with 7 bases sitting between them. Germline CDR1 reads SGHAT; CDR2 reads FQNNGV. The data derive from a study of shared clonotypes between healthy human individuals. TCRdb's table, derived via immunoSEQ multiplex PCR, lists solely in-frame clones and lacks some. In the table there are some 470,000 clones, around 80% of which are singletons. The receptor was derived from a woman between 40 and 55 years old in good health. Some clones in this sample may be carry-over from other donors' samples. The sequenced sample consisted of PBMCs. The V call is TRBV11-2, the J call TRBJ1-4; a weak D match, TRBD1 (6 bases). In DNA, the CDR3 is TGTGCCAGCAGCTTAGCCAGGGGTGAAAAACTGTTTTTT. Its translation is CASSLARGEKLFF.